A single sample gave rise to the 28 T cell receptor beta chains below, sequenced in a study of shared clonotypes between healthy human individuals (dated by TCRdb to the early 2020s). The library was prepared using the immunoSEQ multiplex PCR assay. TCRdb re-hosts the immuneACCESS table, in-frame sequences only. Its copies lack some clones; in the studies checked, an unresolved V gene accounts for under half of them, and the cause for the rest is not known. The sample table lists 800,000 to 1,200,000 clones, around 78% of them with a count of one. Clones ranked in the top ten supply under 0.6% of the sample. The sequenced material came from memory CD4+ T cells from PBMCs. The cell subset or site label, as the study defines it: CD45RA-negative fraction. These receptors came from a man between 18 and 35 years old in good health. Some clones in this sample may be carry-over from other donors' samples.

The CDR3 DNA reads TGCGCCAGCAAGACAGGGATGGTGAACACTGAAGCTTTCTTT. Its protein product is CASKTGMVNTEAFF. The chain is built from TRBV10-2 and TRBJ1-1; the match to TRBD1 covers 7 bases. The length of the CDR3 is 14 residues. The ends lost 7 bases at V and 0 bases at J; junction bases unmatched: 5. CDR1 is WSHSY and CDR2 is SAAADI in the germline V gene.

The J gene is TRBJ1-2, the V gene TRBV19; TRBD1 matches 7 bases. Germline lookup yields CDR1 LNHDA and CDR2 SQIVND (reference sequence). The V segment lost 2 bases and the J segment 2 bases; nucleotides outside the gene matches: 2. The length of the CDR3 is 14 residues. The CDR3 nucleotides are TGTGCCAGTAGTATAAGGGGGCGCAACTATGGCTACACCTTC. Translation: CASSIRGRNYGYTF.

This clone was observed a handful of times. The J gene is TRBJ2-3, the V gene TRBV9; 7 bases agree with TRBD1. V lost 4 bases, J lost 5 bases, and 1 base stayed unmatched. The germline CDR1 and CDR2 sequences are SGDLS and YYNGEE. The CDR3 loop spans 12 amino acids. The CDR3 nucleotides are TGTGCCAGCAGCCGGGACAGAGATACGCAGTATTTT. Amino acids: CASSRDRDTQYF.

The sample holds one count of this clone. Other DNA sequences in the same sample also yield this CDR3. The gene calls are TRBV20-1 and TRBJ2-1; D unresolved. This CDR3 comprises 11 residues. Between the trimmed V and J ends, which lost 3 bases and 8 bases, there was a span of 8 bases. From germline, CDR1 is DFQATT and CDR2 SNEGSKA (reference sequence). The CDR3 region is CSASPGDEQFF. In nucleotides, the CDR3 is TGCAGTGCTAGCCCGGGCGATGAGCAGTTCTTC.

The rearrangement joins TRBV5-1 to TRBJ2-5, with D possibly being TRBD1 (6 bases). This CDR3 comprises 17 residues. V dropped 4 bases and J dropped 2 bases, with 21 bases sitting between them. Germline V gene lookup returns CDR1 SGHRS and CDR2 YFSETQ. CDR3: CASSGGNGQLLQETQYF. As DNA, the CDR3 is TGCGCCAGCAGCGGAGGAAATGGACAGCTCCTTCAAGAGACCCAGTACTTC.

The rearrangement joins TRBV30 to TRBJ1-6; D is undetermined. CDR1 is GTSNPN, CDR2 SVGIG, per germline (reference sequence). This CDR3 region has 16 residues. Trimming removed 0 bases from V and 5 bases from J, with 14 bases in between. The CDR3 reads CAWSVAQTSNNSPLHF. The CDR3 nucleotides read TGTGCCTGGAGTGTAGCCCAGACCAGCAATAATTCACCCCTCCACTTT.

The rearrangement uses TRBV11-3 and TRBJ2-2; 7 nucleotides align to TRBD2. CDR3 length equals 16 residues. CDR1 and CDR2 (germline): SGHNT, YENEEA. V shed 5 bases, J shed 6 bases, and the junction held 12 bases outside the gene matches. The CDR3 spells CASSPAAGVKAGELFF. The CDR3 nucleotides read TGTGCCAGCAGCCCCGCTGCGGGAGTGAAAGCCGGGGAGCTGTTTTTT.

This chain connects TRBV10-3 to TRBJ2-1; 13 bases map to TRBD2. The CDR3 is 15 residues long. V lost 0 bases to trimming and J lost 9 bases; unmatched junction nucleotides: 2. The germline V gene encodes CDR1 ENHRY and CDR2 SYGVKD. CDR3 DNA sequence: TGTGCCATCAGTGAGTCGGGACTAGCGGGGAGTGAGCAGTTCTTC. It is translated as CAISESGLAGSEQFF.

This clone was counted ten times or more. The CDR3 region is CASSVWGLSPLHF. The CDR3 bases are TGTGCCAGCAGTGTCTGGGGGCTGTCACCCCTCCACTTT. This rearrangement joins TRBV2 to TRBJ1-6; possibly TRBD1 for D (6 bases). The CDR3 spans 13 residues. From germline, CDR1 is SNHLY and CDR2 FYNNEI. V gave up 4 bases and J gave up 10 bases, with 11 bases separating them.

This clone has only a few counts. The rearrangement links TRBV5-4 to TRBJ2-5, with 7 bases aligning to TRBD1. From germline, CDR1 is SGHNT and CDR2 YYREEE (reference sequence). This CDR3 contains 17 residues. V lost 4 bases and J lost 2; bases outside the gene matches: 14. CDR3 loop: CASSPPPTGSFQETQYF. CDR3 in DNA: TGTGCCAGCAGCCCGCCGCCGACAGGGTCATTTCAAGAGACCCAGTACTTC. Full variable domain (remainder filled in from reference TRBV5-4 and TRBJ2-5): ETGVTQSPTHLIKTRGQQVTLRCSSQSGHNTVSWYQQALGQGPQFIFQYYREEENGRGNFPPRFSGLQFPNYSSELNVNALELDDSALYLCASSPPPTGSFQETQYFGPGTRLLVL.

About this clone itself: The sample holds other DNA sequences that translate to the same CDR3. In nucleotides, the CDR3 is TGTGCCAGCAGTTTATTGGGGACTGGGGCCAACGTCCTGACTTTC. It codes for CASSLLGTGANVLTF. V is TRBV28 and J is TRBJ2-6; D unresolved. CDR3 length: 15 amino acids. The V end was cut by 1 base, the J end by 2 bases, with 6 bases between. Germline values: CDR1 MDHEN, CDR2 SYDVKM. Full variable domain (outside the CDR3, taken from reference TRBV28 and TRBJ2-6): DVKVTQSSRYLVKRTGEKVFLECVQDMDHENMFWYRQDPGLGLRLIYFSYDVKMKEKGDIPEGYSVSREKKERFSLILESASTNQTSMYLCASSLLGTGANVLTFGAGSRLTVL.

The CDR3 sequence: CASSYAGTGNQPQHF. The CDR3 DNA is TGTGCCAGCAGCTACGCCGGGACAGGGAACCAGCCCCAGCATTTT. The chain employs TRBV6-1 and TRBJ1-5, with 9 positions matching TRBD1. Germline V gives CDR1 MNHNS, CDR2 SASEGT. V was clipped by 6 bases and J by 7 bases; unmatched bases: 10. The CDR3 consists of 15 residues.

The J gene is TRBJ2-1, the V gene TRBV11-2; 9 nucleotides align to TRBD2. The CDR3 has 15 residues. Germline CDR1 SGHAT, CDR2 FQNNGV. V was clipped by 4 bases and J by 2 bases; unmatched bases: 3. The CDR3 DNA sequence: TGTGCCAGCAGCTCTAGCGGGGCAACCTACAATGAGCAGTTCTTC. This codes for CASSSSGATYNEQFF. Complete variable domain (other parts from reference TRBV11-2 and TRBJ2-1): EAGVAQSPRYKIIEKRQSVAFWCNPISGHATLYWYQQILGQGPKLLIQFQNNGVVDDSQLPKDRFSAERLKGVDSTLKIQPAKLEDSAVYLCASSSSGATYNEQFFGPGTRLTVL.

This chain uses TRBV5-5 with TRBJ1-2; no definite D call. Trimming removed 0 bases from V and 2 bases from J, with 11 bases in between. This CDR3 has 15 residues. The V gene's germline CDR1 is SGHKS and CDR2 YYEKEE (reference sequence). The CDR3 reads CASSLAGSSNYGYTF. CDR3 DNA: TGTGCCAGCAGCTTGGCGGGGTCCTCCAACTATGGCTACACCTTC.

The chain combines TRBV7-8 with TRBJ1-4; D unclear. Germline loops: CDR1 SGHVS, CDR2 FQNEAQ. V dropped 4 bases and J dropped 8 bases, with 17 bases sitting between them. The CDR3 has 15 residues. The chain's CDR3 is CASSSLTGNWEKLFF. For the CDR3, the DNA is TGTGCCAGCAGCTCACTTACGGGGAATTGGGAAAAACTGTTTTTT.

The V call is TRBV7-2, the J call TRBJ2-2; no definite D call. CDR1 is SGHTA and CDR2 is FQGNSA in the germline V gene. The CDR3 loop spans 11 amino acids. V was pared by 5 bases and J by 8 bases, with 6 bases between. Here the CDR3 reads CASSQVGELFF. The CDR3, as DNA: TGTGCCAGCAGCCAGGTGGGGGAGCTGTTTTTT.

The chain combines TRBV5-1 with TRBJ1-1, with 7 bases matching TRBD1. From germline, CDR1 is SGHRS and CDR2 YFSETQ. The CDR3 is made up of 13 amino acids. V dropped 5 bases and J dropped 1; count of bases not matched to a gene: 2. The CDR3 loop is CASRDRANTEAFF. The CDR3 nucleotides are TGCGCCAGCAGAGACAGGGCGAACACTGAAGCTTTCTTT. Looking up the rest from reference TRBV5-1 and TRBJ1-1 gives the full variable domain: KAGVTQTPRYLIKTRGQQVTLSCSPISGHRSVSWYQQTPGQGLQFLFEYFSETQRNKGNFPGRFSGRQFSNSRSEMNVSTLELGDSALYLCASRDRANTEAFFGQGTRLTVV.

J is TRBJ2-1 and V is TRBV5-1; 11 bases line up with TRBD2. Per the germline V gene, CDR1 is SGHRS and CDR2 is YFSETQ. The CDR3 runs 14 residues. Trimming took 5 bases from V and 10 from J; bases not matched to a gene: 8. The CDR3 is CASSSGRERGEQFF. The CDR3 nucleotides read TGCGCCAGCAGTAGCGGGAGGGAAAGGGGAGAGCAGTTCTTC.

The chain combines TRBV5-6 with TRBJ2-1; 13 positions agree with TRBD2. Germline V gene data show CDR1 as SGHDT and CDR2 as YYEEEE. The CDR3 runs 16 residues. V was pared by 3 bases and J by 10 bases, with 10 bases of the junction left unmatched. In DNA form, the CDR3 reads TGTGCCAGCAGCTCAACTCGGACTAGCGGGAGAAGAGAGCAGTTCTTC. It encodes CASSSTRTSGRREQFF. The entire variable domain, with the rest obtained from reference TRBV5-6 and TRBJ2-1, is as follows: DAGVTQSPTHLIKTRGQQVTLRCSPKSGHDTVSWYQQALGQGPQFIFQYYEEEERQRGNFPDRFSGHQFPNYSSELNVNALLLGDSALYLCASSSTRTSGRREQFFGPGTRLTVL.

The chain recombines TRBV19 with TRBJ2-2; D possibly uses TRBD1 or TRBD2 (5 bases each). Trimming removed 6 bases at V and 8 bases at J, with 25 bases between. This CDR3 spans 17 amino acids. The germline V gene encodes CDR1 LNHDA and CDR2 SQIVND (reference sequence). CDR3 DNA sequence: TGTGCCAGTAGCAACTCGGGACGCTCAGGAGATTCGGGGGAGCTGTTTTTT. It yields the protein CASSNSGRSGDSGELFF.

CDR3 nucleotide sequence: TGCGCCAGCAGTGAGTCGACCTGGACAGGGGCGGGGGAGCAGTTCTTC. Translation gives CASSESTWTGAGEQFF. The genes are TRBV10-1 and TRBJ2-1; TRBD1 matches at 9 bases. CDR3 length: 16 residues. The trim removed 0 bases at V and 10 bases at J, leaving 10 bases unmatched. Germline CDR1 reads WNHNN; CDR2 reads SYGVQD (reference sequence).

The CDR3 protein is CASSEQGNEQYF. In DNA form, the CDR3 reads TGTGCCAGCAGTGAGCAGGGGAACGAGCAGTACTTC. This sequence joins TRBV6-5 and TRBJ2-7; D is possibly TRBD1 (6 bases). The CDR3 loop spans 12 amino acids. CDR1 is MNHEY, CDR2 SVGAGI, per germline. Trimming removed 5 bases at V and 5 bases at J, with 10 bases between.

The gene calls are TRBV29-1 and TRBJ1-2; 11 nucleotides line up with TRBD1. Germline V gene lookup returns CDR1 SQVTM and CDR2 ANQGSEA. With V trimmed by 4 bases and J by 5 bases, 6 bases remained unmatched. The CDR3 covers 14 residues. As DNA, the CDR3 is TGCAGCGTTGGAGACCGGGACAGGGGGTATGGCTACACCTTC. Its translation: CSVGDRDRGYGYTF. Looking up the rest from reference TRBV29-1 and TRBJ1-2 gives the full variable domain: SAVISQKPSRDICQRGTSLTIQCQVDSQVTMMFWYRQQPGQSLTLIATANQGSEATYESGFVIDKFPISRPNLTFSTLTVSNMSPEDSSIYLCSVGDRDRGYGYTFGSGTRLTVV.

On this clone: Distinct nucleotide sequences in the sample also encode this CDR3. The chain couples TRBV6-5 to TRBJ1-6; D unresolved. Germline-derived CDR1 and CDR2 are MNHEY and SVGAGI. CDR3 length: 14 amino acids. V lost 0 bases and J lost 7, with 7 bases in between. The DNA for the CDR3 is TGTGCCAGCAGTTACTCGAAGGGAAATTCACCCCTCCACTTT. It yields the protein CASSYSKGNSPLHF.

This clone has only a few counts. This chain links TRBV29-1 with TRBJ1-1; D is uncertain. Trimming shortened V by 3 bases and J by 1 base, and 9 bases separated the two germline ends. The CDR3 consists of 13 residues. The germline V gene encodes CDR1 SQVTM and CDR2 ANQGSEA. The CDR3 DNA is TGCAGCGTTGAGGTCATAGGGAACACTGAAGCTTTCTTT. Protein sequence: CSVEVIGNTEAFF.

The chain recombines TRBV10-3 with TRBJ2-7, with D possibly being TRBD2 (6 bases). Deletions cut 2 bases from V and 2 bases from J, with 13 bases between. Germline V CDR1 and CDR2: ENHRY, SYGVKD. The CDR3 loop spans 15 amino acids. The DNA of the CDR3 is TGTGCCATCAGTGAGGACTACCGGGAGCCCTACGAGCAGTACTTC. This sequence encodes CAISEDYREPYEQYF.

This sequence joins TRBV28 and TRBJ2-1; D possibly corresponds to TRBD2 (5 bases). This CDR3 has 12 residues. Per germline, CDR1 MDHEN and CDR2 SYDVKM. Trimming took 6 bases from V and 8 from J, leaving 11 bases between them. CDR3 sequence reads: CASRSPGYEQFF. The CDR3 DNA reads TGTGCCAGCAGATCCCCGGGATATGAGCAGTTCTTC. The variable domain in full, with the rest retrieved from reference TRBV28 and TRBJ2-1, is DVKVTQSSRYLVKRTGEKVFLECVQDMDHENMFWYRQDPGLGLRLIYFSYDVKMKEKGDIPEGYSVSREKKERFSLILESASTNQTSMYLCASRSPGYEQFFGPGTRLTVL.

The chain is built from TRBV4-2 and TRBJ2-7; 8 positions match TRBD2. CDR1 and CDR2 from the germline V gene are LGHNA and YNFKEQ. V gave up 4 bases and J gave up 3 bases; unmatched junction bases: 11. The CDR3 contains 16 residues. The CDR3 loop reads CASSREGRLAYYEQYF. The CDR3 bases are TGTGCCAGCAGCCGAGAAGGGAGACTAGCGTACTACGAGCAGTACTTC.